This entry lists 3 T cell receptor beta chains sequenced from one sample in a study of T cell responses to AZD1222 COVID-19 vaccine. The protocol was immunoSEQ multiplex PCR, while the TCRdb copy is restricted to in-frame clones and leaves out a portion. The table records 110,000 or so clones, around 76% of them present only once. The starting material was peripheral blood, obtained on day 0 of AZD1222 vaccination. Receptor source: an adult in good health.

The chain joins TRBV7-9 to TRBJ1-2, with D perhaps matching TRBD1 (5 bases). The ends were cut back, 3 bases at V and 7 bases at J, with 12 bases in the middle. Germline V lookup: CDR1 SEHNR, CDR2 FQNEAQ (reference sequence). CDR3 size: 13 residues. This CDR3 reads CASSLALGRGYTF. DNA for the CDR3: TGTGCCAGCAGCTTGGCCCTGGGACGTGGCTACACCTTC.

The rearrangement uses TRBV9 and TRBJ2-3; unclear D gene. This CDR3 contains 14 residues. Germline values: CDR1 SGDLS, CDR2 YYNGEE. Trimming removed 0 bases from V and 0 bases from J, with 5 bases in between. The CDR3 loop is CASSVAGSTDTQYF. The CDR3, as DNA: TGTGCCAGCAGCGTAGCCGGGAGCACAGATACGCAGTATTTT.

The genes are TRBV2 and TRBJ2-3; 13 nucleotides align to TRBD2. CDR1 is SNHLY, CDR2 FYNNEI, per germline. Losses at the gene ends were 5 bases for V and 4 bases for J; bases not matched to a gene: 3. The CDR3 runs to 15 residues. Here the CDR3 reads CASSLLAGGSDTQYF. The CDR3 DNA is TGTGCCAGCAGTCTACTAGCGGGGGGGTCAGATACGCAGTATTTT.